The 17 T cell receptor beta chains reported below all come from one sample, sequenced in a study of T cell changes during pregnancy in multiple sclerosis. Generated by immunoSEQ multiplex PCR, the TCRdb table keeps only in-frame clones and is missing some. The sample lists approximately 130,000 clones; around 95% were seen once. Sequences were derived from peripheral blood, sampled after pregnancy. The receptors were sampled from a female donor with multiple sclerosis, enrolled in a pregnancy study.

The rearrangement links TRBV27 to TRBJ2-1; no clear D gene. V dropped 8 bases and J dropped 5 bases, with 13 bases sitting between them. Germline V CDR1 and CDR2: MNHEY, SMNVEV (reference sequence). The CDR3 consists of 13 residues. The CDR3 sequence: CASSVGPDNEQFF. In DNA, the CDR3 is TGTGCCAGCTCCGTGGGCCCCGACAATGAGCAGTTCTTC.

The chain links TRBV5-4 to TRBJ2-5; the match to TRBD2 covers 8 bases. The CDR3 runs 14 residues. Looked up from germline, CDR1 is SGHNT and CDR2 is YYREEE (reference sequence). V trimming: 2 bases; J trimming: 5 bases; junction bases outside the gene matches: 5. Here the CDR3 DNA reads TGTGCCAGCAGCTTCCGAGCGGGAGAGGAGACCCAGTACTTC. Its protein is CASSFRAGEETQYF.

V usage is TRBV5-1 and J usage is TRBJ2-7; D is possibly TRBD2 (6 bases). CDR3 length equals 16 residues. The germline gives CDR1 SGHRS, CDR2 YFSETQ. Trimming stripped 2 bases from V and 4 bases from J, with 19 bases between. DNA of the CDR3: TGCGCCAGCAGCTTCCTGGGCGGGACCCCTGCTTACGAGCAGTACTTC. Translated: CASSFLGGTPAYEQYF.

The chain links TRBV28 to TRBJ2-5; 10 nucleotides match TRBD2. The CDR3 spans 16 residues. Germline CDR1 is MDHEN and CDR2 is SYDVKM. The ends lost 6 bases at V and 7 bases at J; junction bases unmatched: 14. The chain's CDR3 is CASSNSLGLAVGTQYF. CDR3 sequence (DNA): TGTGCCAGCAGCAACAGTTTAGGACTAGCGGTGGGGACCCAGTACTTC.

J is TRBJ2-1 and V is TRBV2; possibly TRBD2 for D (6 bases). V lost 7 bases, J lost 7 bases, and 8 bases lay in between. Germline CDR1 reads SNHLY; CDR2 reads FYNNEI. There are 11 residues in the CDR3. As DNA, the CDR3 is TGTGCCAGCAATGGGGGGAATGAGCAGTTCTTC. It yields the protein CASNGGNEQFF.

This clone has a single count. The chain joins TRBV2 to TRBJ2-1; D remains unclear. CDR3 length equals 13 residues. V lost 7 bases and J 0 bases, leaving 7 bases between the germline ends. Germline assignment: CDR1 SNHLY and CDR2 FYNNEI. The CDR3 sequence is CASTGFSYNEQFF. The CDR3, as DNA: TGTGCCAGCACAGGCTTCTCCTACAATGAGCAGTTCTTC.

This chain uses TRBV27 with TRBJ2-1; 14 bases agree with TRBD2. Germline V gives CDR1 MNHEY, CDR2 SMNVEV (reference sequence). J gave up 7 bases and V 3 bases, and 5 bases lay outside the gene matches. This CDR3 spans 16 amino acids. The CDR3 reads CASSFLTSGRGNEQFF. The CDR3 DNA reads TGTGCCAGCAGTTTCCTGACTAGCGGGAGGGGGAATGAGCAGTTCTTC.

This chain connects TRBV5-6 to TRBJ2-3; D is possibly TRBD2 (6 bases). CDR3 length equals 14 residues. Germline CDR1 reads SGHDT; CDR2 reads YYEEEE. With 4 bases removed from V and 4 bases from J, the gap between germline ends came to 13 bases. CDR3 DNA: TGTGCCAGCAGCGCGCCGTTAGCGGCAGATACGCAGTATTTT. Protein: CASSAPLAADTQYF.

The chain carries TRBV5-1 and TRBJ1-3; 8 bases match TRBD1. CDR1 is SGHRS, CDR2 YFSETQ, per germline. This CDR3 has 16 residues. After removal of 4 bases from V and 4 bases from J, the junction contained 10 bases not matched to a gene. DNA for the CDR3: TGCGCCAGCAGCCTAGCTCAGGGGGCTATCGGAAACACCATATATTTT. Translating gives CASSLAQGAIGNTIYF.

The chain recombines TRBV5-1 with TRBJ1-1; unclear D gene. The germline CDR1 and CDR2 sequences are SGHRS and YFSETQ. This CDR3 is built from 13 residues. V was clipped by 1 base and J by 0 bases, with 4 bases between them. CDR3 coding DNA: TGCGCCAGCAGCTTGTCAGTGAACACTGAAGCTTTCTTT. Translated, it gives CASSLSVNTEAFF.

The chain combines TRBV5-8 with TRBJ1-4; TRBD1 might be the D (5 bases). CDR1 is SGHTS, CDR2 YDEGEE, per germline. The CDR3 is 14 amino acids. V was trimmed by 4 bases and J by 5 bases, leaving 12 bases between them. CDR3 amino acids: CASSGLSGNEKLFF. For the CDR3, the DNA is TGTGCCAGCAGCGGGCTGTCAGGGAATGAAAAACTGTTTTTT.

CDR3 in DNA: TGTGCCAGCAGTTTAGGATTGCGGGACTACTCCTACGAGCAGTACTTC. It encodes CASSLGLRDYSYEQYF. This chain connects TRBV28 to TRBJ2-7, with 7 bases that match TRBD2. The CDR3 is 16 amino acids. V lost 2 bases to trimming and J lost 0 bases; unmatched junction nucleotides: 7. Germline V gene sequence: CDR1 MDHEN, CDR2 SYDVKM.

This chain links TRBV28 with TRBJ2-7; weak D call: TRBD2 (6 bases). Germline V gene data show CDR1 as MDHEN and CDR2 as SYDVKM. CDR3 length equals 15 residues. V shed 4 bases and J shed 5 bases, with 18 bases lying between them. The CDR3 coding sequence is TGTGCCAGCAGTTGGGACTCGAGGAGAGCACACGAGCAGTACTTC. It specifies CASSWDSRRAHEQYF.

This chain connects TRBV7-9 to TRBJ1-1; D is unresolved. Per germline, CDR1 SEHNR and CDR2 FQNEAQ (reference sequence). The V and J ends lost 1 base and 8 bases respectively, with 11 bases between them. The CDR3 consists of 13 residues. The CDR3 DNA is TGTGCCAGCAGCTTAGGAGGGCCTCGGGAAGCTTTCTTT. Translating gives CASSLGGPREAFF.

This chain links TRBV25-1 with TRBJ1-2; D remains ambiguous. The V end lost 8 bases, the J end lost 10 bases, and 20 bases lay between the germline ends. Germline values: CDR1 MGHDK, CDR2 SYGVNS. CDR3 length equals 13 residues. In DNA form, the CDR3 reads TGTGCCAGCCGCCCCTCACCCGGACTAGACTACACCTTC. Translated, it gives CASRPSPGLDYTF.

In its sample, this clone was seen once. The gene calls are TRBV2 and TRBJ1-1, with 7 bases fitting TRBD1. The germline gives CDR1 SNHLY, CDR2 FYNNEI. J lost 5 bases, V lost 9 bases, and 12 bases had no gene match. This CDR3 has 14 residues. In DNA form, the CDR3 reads TGTGCCAGTCTCTACGGACAGGAAAGTACTGAAGCTTTCTTT. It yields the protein CASLYGQESTEAFF.

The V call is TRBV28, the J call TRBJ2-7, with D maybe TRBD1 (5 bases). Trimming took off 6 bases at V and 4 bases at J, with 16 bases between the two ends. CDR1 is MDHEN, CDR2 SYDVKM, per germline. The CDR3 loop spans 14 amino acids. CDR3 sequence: CASSLQGLWYEQYF. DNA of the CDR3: TGTGCCAGCAGCCTCCAGGGATTGTGGTACGAGCAGTACTTC.